This T cell receptor beta chain is drawn from a study of blood T cell repertoires in COVID-19. At the level of the study: Whether acute or convalescent, the COVID-19 samples came from the United States, Italy and Spain.

The germline V gene encodes CDR1 MNHEY and CDR2 SVGAGI. This CDR3 is 14 amino acids long. The V and J ends lost 0 bases and 3 bases respectively, with 8 bases between them. Original data processing: Nucleated cell number was recorded as an estimate derived from reference gene primer amplification. The repertoire was sequenced with immunoSEQ multiplex PCR; TCRdb's copy has only in-frame clones and lacks some. V, J and clone size are those of that table, while D and trimming were read from the DNA. The table includes 110,000 or so clones, approximately 80% detected once. This clone is a singleton in its sample.

The sequence derives from a woman aged 80 or over with acute or convalescent COVID-19. The sample consisted of peripheral blood. V usage is TRBV6-5 and J usage is TRBJ2-5; maybe TRBD2 (6 bases). The chain's CDR3 is CASSYSPGEETQYF. DNA for the CDR3: TGTGCCAGCAGTTACTCTCCGGGAGAAGAGACCCAGTACTTC.